Reported below is one T cell receptor beta chain. Aged about 6 to 95, donors were systemically healthy Caucasians from Russia. These data originate in a study of blood T cells in healthy people across ages. A sample-barcoded 5' primer and a J-beta primer mix were used in a second PCR of about 7 to 12 cycles. TCRdb recomputed calls from the 5' RACE reads with MiXCR, one row per CDR3 protein. Of approximately 770,000 distinct CDR3 sequences listed, 55% to 70% are singletons. The sequencing input was blood. The clonotype comes from a man between 25 and 39 years old in good health.

CDR3 protein: CASSQDHIGIEQYF. The CDR3, as DNA: TGCGCCAGCAGCCAAGATCATATAGGGATCGAGCAGTACTTC. The chain has TRBV4-1 and TRBJ2-5; D gene unclear. The DNA end is a closer match to TRBJ2-7, so the J assignment may be wrong. This CDR3 comprises 14 residues. Germline V lookup: CDR1 MGHRA, CDR2 YSYEKL.